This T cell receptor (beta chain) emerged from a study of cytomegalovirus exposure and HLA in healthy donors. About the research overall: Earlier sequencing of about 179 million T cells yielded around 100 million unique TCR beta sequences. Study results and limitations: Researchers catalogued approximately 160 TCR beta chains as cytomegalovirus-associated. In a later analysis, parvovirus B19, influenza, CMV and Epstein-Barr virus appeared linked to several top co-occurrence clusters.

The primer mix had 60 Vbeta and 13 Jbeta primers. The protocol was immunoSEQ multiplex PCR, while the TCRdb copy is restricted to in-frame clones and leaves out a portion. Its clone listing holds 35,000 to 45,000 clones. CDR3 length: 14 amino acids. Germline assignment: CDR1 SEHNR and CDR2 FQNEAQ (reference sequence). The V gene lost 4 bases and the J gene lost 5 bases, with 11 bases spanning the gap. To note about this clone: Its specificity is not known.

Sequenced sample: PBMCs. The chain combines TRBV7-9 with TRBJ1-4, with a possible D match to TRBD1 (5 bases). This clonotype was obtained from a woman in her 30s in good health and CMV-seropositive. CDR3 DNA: TGTGCCAGCAGCTCCGAGACAGTGAATGAAAAACTGTTTTTT. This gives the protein CASSSETVNEKLFF.